The clone carrying this T cell receptor beta chain has a single count. The antigen remains undetermined. This CDR3 comprises 16 residues. These data belong to a study of radiotherapy plus CTLA-4 blockade in lung cancer. About the study: Of all patients, under 20% responded objectively and roughly 31% showed disease control. Study results and limitations: Clones of tumor-derived TCRs expanded in blood after radiotherapy plus ipilimumab. Response, reportedly, was best predicted by interferon-beta along with early blood T cell clone dynamics.

Chemo-refractory metastatic non-small-cell lung cancer patients received focal radiation with ipilimumab CTLA-4 blockade. The repertoire was sequenced with immunoSEQ multiplex PCR; TCRdb's copy has only in-frame clones and lacks some. This sample has about 97,000 clones, with around 79% found just once. The sequence was collected from a human donor with non-small cell lung cancer who had a partial response to radiotherapy plus ipilimumab. Some clones in this sample may be carry-over from other donors' samples. Sequenced here: peripheral blood, sampled from a patient treated with radiotherapy plus ipilimumab. J is TRBJ2-7 and V is TRBV21-1; the DNA was not compared with TRBD1, the D call given in the table. TRBV21-1 is classified as a pseudogene. This chain's CDR3 is CASSPRLGDRGSEQYF. For the CDR3, the DNA is TGTGCCAGCAGCCCCCGCTTGGGGGACAGGGGGAGCGAGCAGTACTTC.